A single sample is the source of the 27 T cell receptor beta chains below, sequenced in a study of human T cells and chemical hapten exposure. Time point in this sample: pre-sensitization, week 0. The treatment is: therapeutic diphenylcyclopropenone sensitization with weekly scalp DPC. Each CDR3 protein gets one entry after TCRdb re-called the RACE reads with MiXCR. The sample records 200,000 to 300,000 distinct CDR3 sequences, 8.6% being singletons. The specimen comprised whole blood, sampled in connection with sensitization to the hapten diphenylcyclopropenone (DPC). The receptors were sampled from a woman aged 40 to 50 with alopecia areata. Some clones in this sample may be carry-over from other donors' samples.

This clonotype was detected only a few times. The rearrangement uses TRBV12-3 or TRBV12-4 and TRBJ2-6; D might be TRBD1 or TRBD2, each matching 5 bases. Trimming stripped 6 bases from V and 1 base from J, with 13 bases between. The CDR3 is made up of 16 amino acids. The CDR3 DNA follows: TGTGCCAGCAGCCTCGCCGGGGCGTCTGGGGCCAACGTCCTGACTTTC. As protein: CASSLAGASGANVLTF.

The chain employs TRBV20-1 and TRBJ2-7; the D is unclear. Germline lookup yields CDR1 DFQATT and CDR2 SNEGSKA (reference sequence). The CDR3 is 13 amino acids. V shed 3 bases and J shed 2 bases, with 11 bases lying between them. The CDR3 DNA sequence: TGCAGTGCTAGGGGCCTCCACACCTACGAGCAGTACTTC. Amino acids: CSARGLHTYEQYF.

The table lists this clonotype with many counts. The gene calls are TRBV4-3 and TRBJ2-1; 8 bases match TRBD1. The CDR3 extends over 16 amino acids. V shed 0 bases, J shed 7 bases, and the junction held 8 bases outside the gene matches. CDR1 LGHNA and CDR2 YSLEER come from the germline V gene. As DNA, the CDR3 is TGCGCCAGCAGCCAAGATCTTCGGACAGGGCATAATGAGCAGTTCTTC. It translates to CASSQDLRTGHNEQFF.

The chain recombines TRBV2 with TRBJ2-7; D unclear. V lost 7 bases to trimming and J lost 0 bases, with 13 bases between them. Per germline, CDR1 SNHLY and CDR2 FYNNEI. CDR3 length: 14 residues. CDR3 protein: CASTQLEDSYEQYF. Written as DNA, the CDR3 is TGTGCCAGCACCCAGCTCGAGGACTCCTACGAGCAGTACTTC.

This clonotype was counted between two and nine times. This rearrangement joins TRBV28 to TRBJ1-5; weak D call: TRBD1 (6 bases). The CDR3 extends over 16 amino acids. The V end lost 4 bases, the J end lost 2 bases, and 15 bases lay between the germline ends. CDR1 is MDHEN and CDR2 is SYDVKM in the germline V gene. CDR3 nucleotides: TGTGCCAGCAGTTCCTCCGGGTCAGGGGGCAATCAGCCCCAGCATTTT. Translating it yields CASSSSGSGGNQPQHF.

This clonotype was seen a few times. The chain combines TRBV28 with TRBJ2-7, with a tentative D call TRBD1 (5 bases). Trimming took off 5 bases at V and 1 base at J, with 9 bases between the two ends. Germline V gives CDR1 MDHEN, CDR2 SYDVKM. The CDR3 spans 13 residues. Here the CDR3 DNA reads TGTGCCAGCAGTCGACAGCAATCCTACGAGCAGTACTTC. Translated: CASSRQQSYEQYF.

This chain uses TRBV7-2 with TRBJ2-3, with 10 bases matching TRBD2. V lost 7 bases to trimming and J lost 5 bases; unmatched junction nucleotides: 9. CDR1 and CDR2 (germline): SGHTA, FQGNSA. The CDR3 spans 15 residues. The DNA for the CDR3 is TGTGCCAGCATAAGCGGGAGGGCCTACGGAGATACGCAGTATTTT. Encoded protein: CASISGRAYGDTQYF.

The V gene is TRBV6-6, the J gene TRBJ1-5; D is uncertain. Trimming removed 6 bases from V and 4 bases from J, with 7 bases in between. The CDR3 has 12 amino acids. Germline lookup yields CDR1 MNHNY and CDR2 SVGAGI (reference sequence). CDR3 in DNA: TGTGCCAGCAGGGACCCGAATCAGCCCCAGCATTTT. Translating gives CASRDPNQPQHF.

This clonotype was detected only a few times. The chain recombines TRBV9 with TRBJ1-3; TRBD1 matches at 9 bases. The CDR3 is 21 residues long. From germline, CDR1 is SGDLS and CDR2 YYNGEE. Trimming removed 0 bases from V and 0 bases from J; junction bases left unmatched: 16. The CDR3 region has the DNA TGTGCCAGCAGCGTAGGCCTCCGGACAGGGGCCCTCGTGTCCTCTGGAAACACCATATATTTT. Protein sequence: CASSVGLRTGALVSSGNTIYF.

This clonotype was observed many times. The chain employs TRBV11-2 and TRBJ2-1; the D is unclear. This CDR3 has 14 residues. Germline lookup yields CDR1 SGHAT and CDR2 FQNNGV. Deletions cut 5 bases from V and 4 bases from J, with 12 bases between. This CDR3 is CASSVLFRYNEQFF. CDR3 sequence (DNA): TGTGCCAGCAGCGTCCTGTTTAGGTACAATGAGCAGTTCTTC.

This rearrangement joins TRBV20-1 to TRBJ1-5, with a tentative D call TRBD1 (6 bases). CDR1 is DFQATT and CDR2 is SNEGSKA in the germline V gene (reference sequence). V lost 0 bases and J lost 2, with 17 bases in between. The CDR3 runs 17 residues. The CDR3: CSARDSSYRERNQPQHF. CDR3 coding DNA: TGCAGTGCTAGAGACTCGAGCTACAGGGAACGCAATCAGCCCCAGCATTTT.

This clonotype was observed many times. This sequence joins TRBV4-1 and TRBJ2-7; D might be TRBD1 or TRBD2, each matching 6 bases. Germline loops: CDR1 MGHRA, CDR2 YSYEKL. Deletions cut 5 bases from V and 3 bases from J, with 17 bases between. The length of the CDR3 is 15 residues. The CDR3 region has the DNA TGCGCCAGCAGCTACAGGGCACACGGGGGCTACGAGCAGTACTTC. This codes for CASSYRAHGGYEQYF.

CDR3 residues: CARPRYSNQPQHF. The CDR3, as DNA: TGTGCCAGACCGCGTTACAGCAATCAGCCCCAGCATTTT. The chain combines TRBV6-2 or TRBV6-3 with TRBJ1-5; D gene uncertain. CDR1 and CDR2 from the germline V gene are MNHEY and SVGEGT. This CDR3 region has 13 residues. Trimming pared 9 bases from V and 1 base from J, leaving 10 bases between.

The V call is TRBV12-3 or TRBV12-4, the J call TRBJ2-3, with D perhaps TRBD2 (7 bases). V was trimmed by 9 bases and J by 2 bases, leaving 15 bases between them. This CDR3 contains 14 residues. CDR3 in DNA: TGTGCCAGTAGGGGGGGACTCAACACAGATACGCAGTATTTT. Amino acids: CASRGGLNTDTQYF.

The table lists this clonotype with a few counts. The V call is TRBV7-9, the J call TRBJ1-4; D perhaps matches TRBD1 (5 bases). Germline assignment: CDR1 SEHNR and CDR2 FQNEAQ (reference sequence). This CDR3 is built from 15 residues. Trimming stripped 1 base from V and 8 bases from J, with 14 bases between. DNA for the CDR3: TGTGCCAGCAGCTTAGATCCAGGGATCGACGAAAAACTGTTTTTT. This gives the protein CASSLDPGIDEKLFF.

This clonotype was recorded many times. The CDR3 sequence is CASSPSTGNIRNEQFF. The CDR3 DNA follows: TGTGCCAGCTCACCATCGACCGGGAATATCCGCAATGAGCAGTTCTTC. The genes are TRBV18 and TRBJ2-1, with a weak D call TRBD2 (5 bases). In germline, CDR1 is KGHSH, CDR2 LQKENI. The CDR3 has 16 residues. Between the trimmed V and J ends, which lost 2 bases and 6 bases, there was a span of 17 bases.

DNA for the CDR3: TGTGCCAGCAGGCTCCGACAGGGAGGCACAGATACGCAGTATTTT. The encoded protein is CASRLRQGGTDTQYF. This chain connects TRBV6-5 to TRBJ2-3, with TRBD1 matching 7 bases. There are 15 residues in the CDR3. J lost 1 base, V lost 6 bases, and 7 bases had no gene match. Per the germline V gene, CDR1 is MNHEY and CDR2 is SVGAGI.

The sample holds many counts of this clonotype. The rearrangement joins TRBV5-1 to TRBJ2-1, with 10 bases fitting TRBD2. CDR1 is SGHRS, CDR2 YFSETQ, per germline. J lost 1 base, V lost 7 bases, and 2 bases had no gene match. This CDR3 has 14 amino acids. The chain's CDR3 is CASRTSGSYNEQFF. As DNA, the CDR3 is TGCGCCAGCCGGACTAGCGGATCCTACAATGAGCAGTTCTTC.

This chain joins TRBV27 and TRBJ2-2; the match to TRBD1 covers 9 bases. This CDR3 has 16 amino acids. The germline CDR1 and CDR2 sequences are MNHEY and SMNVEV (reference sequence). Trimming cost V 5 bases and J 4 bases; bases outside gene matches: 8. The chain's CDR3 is CASSGHRGPSTGELFF. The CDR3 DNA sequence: TGTGCCAGCAGTGGCCACAGGGGGCCCTCCACCGGGGAGCTGTTTTTT.

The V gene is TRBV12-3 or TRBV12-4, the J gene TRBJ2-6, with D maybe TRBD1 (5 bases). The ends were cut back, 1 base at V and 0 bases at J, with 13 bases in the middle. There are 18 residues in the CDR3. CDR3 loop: CASSLVRTPISGANVLTF. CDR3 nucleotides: TGTGCCAGCAGTTTAGTCCGGACACCAATCTCTGGGGCCAACGTCCTGACTTTC.

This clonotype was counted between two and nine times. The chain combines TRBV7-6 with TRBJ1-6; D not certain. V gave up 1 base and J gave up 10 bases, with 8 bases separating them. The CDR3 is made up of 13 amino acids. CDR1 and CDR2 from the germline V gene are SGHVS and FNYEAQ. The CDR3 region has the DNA TGTGCCAGCAGCTTAGGGGGTCCCTCACCCCTCCACTTT. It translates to CASSLGGPSPLHF.

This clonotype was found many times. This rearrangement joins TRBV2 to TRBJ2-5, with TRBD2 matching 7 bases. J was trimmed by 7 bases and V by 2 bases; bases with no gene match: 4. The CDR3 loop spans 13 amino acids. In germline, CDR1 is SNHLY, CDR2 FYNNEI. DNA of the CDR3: TGTGCCAGCAGTGAATCGGGGAGGGGGACCCAGTACTTC. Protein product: CASSESGRGTQYF.

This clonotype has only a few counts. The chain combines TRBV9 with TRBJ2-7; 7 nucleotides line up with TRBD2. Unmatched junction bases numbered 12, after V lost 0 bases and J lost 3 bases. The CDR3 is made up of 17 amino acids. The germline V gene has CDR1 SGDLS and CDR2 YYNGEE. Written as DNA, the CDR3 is TGTGCCAGCAGCGTAGGTGATGGGGGACTATTCGTCTACGAGCAGTACTTC. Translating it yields CASSVGDGGLFVYEQYF.

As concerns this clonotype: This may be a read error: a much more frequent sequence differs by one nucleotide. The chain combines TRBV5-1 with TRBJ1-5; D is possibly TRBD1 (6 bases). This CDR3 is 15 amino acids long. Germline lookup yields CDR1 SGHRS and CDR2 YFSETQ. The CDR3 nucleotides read TGCACCAGCAGCCCGGGGCCAGGGGATAATCAGCCCCAGCATTTT. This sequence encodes CTSSPGPGDNQPQHF. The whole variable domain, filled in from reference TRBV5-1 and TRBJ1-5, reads KAGVTQTPRYLIKTRGQQVTLSCSPISGHRSVSWYQQTPGQGLQFLFEYFSETQRNKGNFPGRFSGRQFSNSRSEMNVSTLELGDSALYLCTSSPGPGDNQPQHFGDGTRLSIL.

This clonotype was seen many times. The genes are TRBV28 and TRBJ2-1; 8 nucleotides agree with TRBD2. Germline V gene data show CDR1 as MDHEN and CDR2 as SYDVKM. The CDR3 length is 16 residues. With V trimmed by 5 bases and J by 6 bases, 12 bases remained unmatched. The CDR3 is CASSPGGRIIVNEQFF. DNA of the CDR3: TGTGCCAGCAGTCCGGGGGGGCGGATTATTGTCAATGAGCAGTTCTTC.

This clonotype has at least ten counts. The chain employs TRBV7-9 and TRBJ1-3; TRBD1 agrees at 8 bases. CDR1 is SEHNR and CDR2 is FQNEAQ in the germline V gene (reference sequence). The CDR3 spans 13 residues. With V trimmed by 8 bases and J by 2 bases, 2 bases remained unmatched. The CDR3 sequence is CASQGAAGNTIYF. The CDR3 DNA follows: TGTGCCAGCCAGGGGGCTGCTGGAAACACCATATATTTT.

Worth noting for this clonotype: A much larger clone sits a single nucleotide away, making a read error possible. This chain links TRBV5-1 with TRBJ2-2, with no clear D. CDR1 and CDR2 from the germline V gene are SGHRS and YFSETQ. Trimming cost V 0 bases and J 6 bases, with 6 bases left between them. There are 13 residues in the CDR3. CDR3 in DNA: TGCGCCAGCAGCTTGGTGATCGCCGGGGAGCTGTTTTTT. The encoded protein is CASSLVIAGELFF.